The T cell receptor (beta chain) under discussion was sequenced for a study of blood T cell repertoires in COVID-19. Study context: Specimens from acute and convalescent COVID-19 originated in the United States, Italy and Spain. The cDNA or gDNA used as material had been derived from T cells, B-cell-depleted T cells, or PBMCs.

As originally analysed: Cell counts per sample came from amplifying reference gene primers. Sequenced by immunoSEQ multiplex PCR; TCRdb stores in-frame clones only, minus some. V and J calls and clone size come straight from that table; D and trimming were deduced from the DNA. In the table there are 200,000 or so clones, roughly 84% of which are singletons. The CDR3 runs 12 residues. V was trimmed by 4 bases and J by 6 bases, leaving 7 bases between them. Germline V gene data show CDR1 as SGHTA and CDR2 as FQGNSA. In Seattle, patients joined the study during active infection and were tracked longitudinally.

The receptor comes from a man in his forties or fifties with COVID-19, enrolled during active disease. Specimen: peripheral blood. This chain uses TRBV7-2 with TRBJ2-1; D may be TRBD1 (5 bases). CDR3 protein: CASSSTVNEQFF. The CDR3 DNA reads TGTGCCAGCAGCTCGACAGTCAATGAGCAGTTCTTC.